Listed here are 7 T cell receptor beta chains from one sample, sequenced in a study of T cells in Graves' hyperthyroidism and ophthalmopathy. Researchers amplified the TCR beta CDR3 regions from RNA transcripts. When the TCR CDR3 underwent first-round RT-PCR, the HTBI primer set was used. TCRdb reprocessed the multiplex PCR reads with MiXCR, giving one entry per CDR3 protein. Found here are around 800,000 distinct CDR3 sequences, about two fifths of them singletons; the top ten hold 8.9%. Sequences were obtained from blood. The source of these receptors is a man between 18 and 29 years old with Graves' hyperthyroidism.

This clonotype was seen more than once but under ten times. The chain joins TRBV29-1 to TRBJ2-2, with D perhaps assigned TRBD1 or TRBD2 (5 bases each). The germline CDR1 and CDR2 sequences are SQVTM and ANQGSEA. V lost 1 base, J lost 7 bases, and 13 bases lay in between. This CDR3 is built from 14 residues. The CDR3 here is CSVEAPGAGGELFF. Here the CDR3 DNA reads TGCAGCGTTGAAGCACCCGGGGCCGGCGGGGAGCTGTTTTTT.

A single count supports this clonotype. This rearrangement joins TRBV29-1 to TRBJ2-3; D remains unclear. Germline loops: CDR1 SQVTM, CDR2 ANQGSEA. Trimming pared 4 bases from V and 2 bases from J, leaving 10 bases between. The CDR3 runs to 13 residues. The CDR3 reads CSVVPTTTDTQYF. The CDR3 nucleotides read TGCAGCGTTGTACCAACTACCACAGATACGCAGTATTTT.

This clonotype was seen more than once but under ten times. The rearrangement links TRBV9 to TRBJ2-7; the D gene is possibly TRBD2 (5 bases). CDR3 size: 14 residues. Germline CDR1 and CDR2: SGDLS and YYNGEE. With 4 bases removed from V and 4 bases from J, the gap between germline ends came to 15 bases. The CDR3 here is CASSQGGSEYEQYF. CDR3 nucleotides: TGTGCCAGCAGCCAAGGTGGGAGCGAGTACGAGCAGTACTTC.

This clonotype occurred many times. The chain uses TRBV2 and TRBJ1-1, with TRBD1 matching over 7 bases. Germline V lookup: CDR1 SNHLY, CDR2 FYNNEI. V lost 4 bases and J lost 1; bases outside the gene matches: 6. The CDR3 has 15 residues. The CDR3 here is CASSGQGGTNTEAFF. The CDR3 coding sequence is TGTGCCAGCAGTGGACAGGGAGGGACGAACACTGAAGCTTTCTTT. Supplemented by reference TRBV2 and TRBJ1-1, the full variable domain reads EPEVTQTPSHQVTQMGQEVILRCVPISNHLYFYWYRQILGQKVEFLVSFYNNEISEKSEIFDDQFSVERPDGSNFTLKIRSTKLEDSAMYFCASSGQGGTNTEAFFGQGTRLTVV.

This clonotype was seen repeatedly, ten times or more. The gene calls are TRBV7-9 and TRBJ1-5, with 7 nucleotides matching TRBD1. Germline trimming cut 5 bases from V and 3 bases from J; bases unmatched to any gene: 1. The CDR3 has 13 amino acids. The germline gives CDR1 SEHNR, CDR2 FQNEAQ (reference sequence). CDR3 in DNA: TGTGCCAGCAGCGACAGGGACAATCAGCCCCAGCATTTT. Translated, it gives CASSDRDNQPQHF.

This clonotype was seen repeatedly, ten times or more. This chain joins TRBV29-1 and TRBJ2-5, with a possible D match to TRBD1 (5 bases). Trimming shortened V by 6 bases and J by 2 bases, and 10 bases separated the two germline ends. CDR1 and CDR2 from the germline V gene are SQVTM and ANQGSEA. The CDR3 totals 12 residues. CDR3 protein: CSVGARQETQYF. CDR3 nucleotide sequence: TGCAGCGTAGGGGCACGGCAAGAGACCCAGTACTTC.

V gene TRBV15 combines with J gene TRBJ1-5; TRBD1 agrees at 7 bases. In germline, CDR1 is LNHNV, CDR2 YYDKDF (reference sequence). V dropped 4 bases and J dropped 7; count of bases not matched to a gene: 10. There are 15 residues in the CDR3. This CDR3 is CATSKDGDSGQPQHF. In DNA form, the CDR3 reads TGTGCCACCAGCAAGGACGGGGACAGTGGCCAGCCCCAGCATTTT.